This T cell receptor (beta chain) derives from a study of cytomegalovirus exposure and HLA in healthy donors. Study-level points and caveats: Prediction of most subjects' HLA-A and HLA-B alleles by TCR beta sequences was reportedly accurate. Researchers reported that three CMV-associated chains were confirmed in vitro as CMV antigen-specific. Indistinguishable V segments, including TRBV6-2 and TRBV6-3, were excluded.

Comment on this clone: Its antigen is undetermined.

This CDR3 has 14 amino acids. CDR1 is SGDLS and CDR2 is YYNGEE in the germline V gene. Trimming left V 0 bases short and J 8 bases short, with 14 bases between. In the PCR, 60 Vbeta and 13 Jbeta primers were used. TCRdb keeps only in-frame clones here, not all; method: immunoSEQ multiplex PCR. The repertoire includes roughly 110,000 clones, 65% to 80% of them detected once, and roughly 6.5% sits in the top ten. Sequenced sample: PBMCs. This TCR came from a woman aged 45 to 65 in good health and CMV-seropositive. The chain employs TRBV9 and TRBJ1-2; a weak D match, TRBD1 (5 bases). In nucleotides, the CDR3 is TGTGCCAGCAGCGTAGTTAAGACAGCAATCGGCTACACCTTC. It translates to CASSVVKTAIGYTF.